Listed below are T cell receptor beta chains from one sample, sequenced in a study of T cell responses to AZD1222 COVID-19 vaccine. Sequencing was performed with immunoSEQ multiplex PCR; in TCRdb, only in-frame clones are kept and a portion is missing. The sample lists 95,000 to 150,000 clones, more than 70% occurring once. The input for sequencing was peripheral blood, taken on day 0 of AZD1222 vaccination. All receptors come from an adult in good health. The CDR3 runs from the conserved cysteine through the conserved F or W. D genes are given only for firm matches. Not all rows give a size; the values are once, few, many and, for expanded clones, a class.

d_gene	v_gene	j_gene	abundance	CDR3nt	CDR3aa
.	TRBV23-1	TRBJ1-3	.	TGCGCCAGCACAGTGGGGTGTGAGTATGGAAACACCATATATTTT	CASTVGCEYGNTIYF
TRBD1	TRBV5-1	TRBJ1-1	.	TGCGCCAGCAGCGTGCCACAGGGGAAAATGAACACTGAAGCTTTCTTT	CASSVPQGKMNTEAFF
.	TRBV29-1	TRBJ2-3	.	TGCAGCGTTGAACAGACCACAGATACGCAGTATTTT	CSVEQTTDTQYF
TRBD2	TRBV30	TRBJ2-5	.	TGTGCCTGGAGTGGAAGTGAGCGGGGGGGCCGTGAGACCCAGTACTTC	CAWSGSERGGRETQYF
TRBD2	TRBV27	TRBJ2-2	.	TGTGCCAGCGGTTGGCTAGCGGGAGTCACCGGGGAGCTGTTTTTT	CASGWLAGVTGELFF
.	TRBV7-8	TRBJ1-1	.	TGTGCCAGCAGTCGGGGGGTGAACACTGAAGCTTTCTTT	CASSRGVNTEAFF
.	TRBV6-5	TRBJ2-1	.	TGTGCCAGCAGTTACACCCGGGGTGAGCAGTTCTTC	CASSYTRGEQFF
.	TRBV18	TRBJ2-7	.	TGTGCCAGCTCAGTACAGGGAAGCTCCTACGAGCAGTACTTC	CASSVQGSSYEQYF
.	TRBV5-1	TRBJ2-7	.	TGCGCCAGCGGGGAGGCCAGCGAGCAGTACTTC	CASGEASEQYF
.	TRBV11-2	TRBJ2-1	.	TGTGCCAGCAGCTCCGACGCAAACAATGAGCAGTTCTTC	CASSSDANNEQFF
.	TRBV5-1	TRBJ2-5	.	TGCGCCAGCAGCCCCCGGGACTCTGGGGAGACCCAGTACTTC	CASSPRDSGETQYF
TRBD1	TRBV7-9	TRBJ1-1	.	TGTGCCAGCAGCCTCCGGGACAGGGCGTCTGAAGCTTTCTTT	CASSLRDRASEAFF
.	TRBV27	TRBJ1-5	.	TGTGCCAGCAGTTTAGTGACAGGACCGAATCAGCCCCAGCATTTT	CASSLVTGPNQPQHF
.	TRBV11-3	TRBJ1-5	.	TGTGCCAGCAGCCCGCGGGAGGGCCCCATTCAGCCCCAGCATTTT	CASSPREGPIQPQHF
.	TRBV19	TRBJ1-1	.	TGTGCCACGGCCCTGGGGCTCACTGAAGCTTTCTTT	CATALGLTEAFF
TRBD2	TRBV9	TRBJ2-1	.	TGTGCCAGCAGCGTAGGTAGTAGCGGGGGGTACAATGAGCAGTTCTTC	CASSVGSSGGYNEQFF
.	TRBV4-3	TRBJ2-7	.	TGCGCCAGCAGCCAAGATCGGGCCTCCTACGAGCAGTACTTC	CASSQDRASYEQYF
TRBD1	TRBV18	TRBJ2-5	few	TGTGCCAGCTCACAGCAACAGGGGCCCCTTCAAGAGACCCAGTACTTC	CASSQQQGPLQETQYF
.	TRBV29-1	TRBJ2-7	once	TGCAGCGTTGTTCTCGAAACCTACGAGCAGTACTTC	CSVVLETYEQYF
TRBD2	TRBV3-1/TRBV3-2	TRBJ2-3	.	TGTGCCAGCAGCCAAGGCACTAGCGGGAGCGATACGCAGTATTTT	CASSQGTSGSDTQYF
TRBD1	TRBV19	TRBJ1-3	.	TGTGCCAGTCGATGGGACAGGGGATGGCCTGGCGGAAACACCATATATTTT	CASRWDRGWPGGNTIYF
TRBD2	TRBV28	TRBJ2-1	.	TGTGCCAGCGATAGCGGGCACATCAATGAGCAGTTCTTC	CASDSGHINEQFF
.	TRBV7-9	TRBJ2-7	.	TGTGCCAGCAGCTTATGGTCCTCCGGACGGACCTACGAGCAGTACTTC	CASSLWSSGRTYEQYF
.	TRBV7-9	TRBJ2-7	.	TGTGCCAGCAGCTCTACCCCCACCTACGAGCAGTACTTC	CASSSTPTYEQYF
.	TRBV10-2	TRBJ2-6	.	TGCGCCAGTCTGAGGTCAGGGGCCAACGTCCTGACTTTC	CASLRSGANVLTF
TRBD1	TRBV2	TRBJ2-7	.	TGTGCCAGCAGTAGGGACAGGGGGCACTACGAGCAGTACTTC	CASSRDRGHYEQYF
.	TRBV19	TRBJ2-1	.	TGTGCCAGTAGTCCTCCTCGACGAACGGGACTTAGCTCCTACAATGAGCAGTTCTTC	CASSPPRRTGLSSYNEQFF
.	TRBV19	TRBJ2-2	once	TGTGCCAGTAGTACCGCAGGGGAGCTGTTTTTT	CASSTAGELFF
.	TRBV3-1/TRBV3-2	TRBJ2-1	.	TGTGCCAGCAGCCCCTTGGGGGATGAGCAGTTCTTC	CASSPLGDEQFF
.	TRBV29-1	TRBJ2-5	.	TGCAGCGTTGAGGGGGGTTGGGAAGAGACCCAGTACTTC	CSVEGGWEETQYF
TRBD1	TRBV19	TRBJ2-2	.	TGTGCCAGTAGTATAGTAGGGGGCATCGGGGAGCTGTTTTTT	CASSIVGGIGELFF
.	TRBV18	TRBJ1-5	.	TGTGCCAGCTCATCACTTGGGGCGCAGGGCGATCAGCCCCAGCATTTT	CASSSLGAQGDQPQHF
.	TRBV27	TRBJ2-1	.	TGTGCCAGCAGTTTTGGCACCTACAATGAGCAGTTCTTC	CASSFGTYNEQFF
.	TRBV11-2	TRBJ2-1	.	TGTGCCAGCAGTTTAGCGTCTAGCTCCTACAATGAGCAGTTCTTC	CASSLASSSYNEQFF
.	TRBV4-1	TRBJ1-4	.	TGCGCCAGCAGCCATCTTAGGGGGGGCAGTGCAACTAATGAAAAACTGTTTTTT	CASSHLRGGSATNEKLFF
TRBD2	TRBV7-8	TRBJ2-7	.	TGTGCCAGCAGCGGTACTAGCGGGGGGGCCTACGAGCAGTACTTC	CASSGTSGGAYEQYF
.	TRBV7-6	TRBJ2-2	.	TGTGCCAGCAGCTTAGCGCTCTCTGGCGGGGAGCTGTTTTTT	CASSLALSGGELFF
.	TRBV19	TRBJ2-7	.	TGTGCCAGTAGAGGGAGGGGGGGATCCTACGAGCAGTACTTC	CASRGRGGSYEQYF
.	TRBV3-1/TRBV3-2	TRBJ1-6	.	TGTGCCAGCAGCCCCGGGGCAAATAATTCACCCCTCCACTTT	CASSPGANNSPLHF
.	TRBV13	TRBJ1-1	.	TGTGCCAGCAGCTTACAGGGGACTGAAGCTTTCTTT	CASSLQGTEAFF
.	TRBV15	TRBJ1-4	.	TGTGCCACCAGCAGATCAGGACTGTCAACTAATGAAAAACTGTTTTTT	CATSRSGLSTNEKLFF
TRBD1	TRBV15	TRBJ1-2	few	TGTGCCACCAGCAGAGGGGCGACAGGGTTTTTTTATGGCTACACCTTC	CATSRGATGFFYGYTF
.	TRBV6-5	TRBJ2-7	.	TGTGCCACCTCCGGAGGGGTCGAGCAGTACTTC	CATSGGVEQYF
.	TRBV9	TRBJ2-2	.	TGTGCCAGCAGCGTAGATTCGGCCGGGGAGCTGTTTTTT	CASSVDSAGELFF
TRBD1	TRBV6-5	TRBJ1-1	.	TGTGCCGGCACCTCGGACAGGGCTAACACTGAAGCTTTCTTT	CAGTSDRANTEAFF
.	TRBV29-1	TRBJ1-4	.	TGCAGCGTTGCCCGGGGGGTGGATGAAAAACTGTTTTTT	CSVARGVDEKLFF
TRBD1	TRBV18	TRBJ2-7	.	TGTGCCAGCTCCCCCCGTCGGACAGGGCAGGGCGAGCAGTACTTC	CASSPRRTGQGEQYF
.	TRBV5-6	TRBJ2-1	.	TGTGCCAGCAGCTTCACAGGGGAGGACGAGCAGTTCTTC	CASSFTGEDEQFF
TRBD1	TRBV25-1	TRBJ1-1	.	TGTGCCAGCGGGGACAGGGTAGGCACTGAAGCTTTCTTT	CASGDRVGTEAFF
.	TRBV24-1	TRBJ1-2	.	TGTGCCACCAGTGACCACCTTGGGGGTGGCTACACCTTC	CATSDHLGGGYTF
.	TRBV9	TRBJ1-1	.	TGTGCCAGCAGCCAATTATCCCAGGGCCCTACTGGTGAAGCTTTCTTT	CASSQLSQGPTGEAFF
.	TRBV28	TRBJ1-3	.	TGTGCCAGCGTTGGCGGGGGTTCCGGAAACACCATATATTTT	CASVGGGSGNTIYF
TRBD2	TRBV7-2	TRBJ2-1	.	TGTGCCAGCAGCTTAGGCCACACCTCGATAGCGGGAGGAAGGTTTGAGCAGTTCTTC	CASSLGHTSIAGGRFEQFF
.	TRBV5-1	TRBJ2-3	.	TGCGCCAGCAGCTTGTCAGGGCCGGGACTCCAATTTCCAGATACGCAGTATTTT	CASSLSGPGLQFPDTQYF
.	TRBV5-5	TRBJ1-5	.	TGTGCCAGCAGCTTGGGGGACGGTAGGGATCAGCCCCAGCATTTT	CASSLGDGRDQPQHF